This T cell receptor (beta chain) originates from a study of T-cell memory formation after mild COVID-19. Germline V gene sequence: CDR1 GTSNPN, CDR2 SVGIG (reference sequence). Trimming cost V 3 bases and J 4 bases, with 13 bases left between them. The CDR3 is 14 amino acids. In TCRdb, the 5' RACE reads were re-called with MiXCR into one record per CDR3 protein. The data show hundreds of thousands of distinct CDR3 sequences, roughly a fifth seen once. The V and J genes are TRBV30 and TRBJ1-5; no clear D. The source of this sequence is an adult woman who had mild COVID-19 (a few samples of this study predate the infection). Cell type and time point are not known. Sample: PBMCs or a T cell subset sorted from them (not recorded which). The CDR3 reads CAWSHGRGNQPQHF. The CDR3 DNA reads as TGTGCCTGGAGCCATGGACGAGGGAATCAGCCCCAGCATTTT. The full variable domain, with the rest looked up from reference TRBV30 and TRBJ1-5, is SQTIHQWPATLVQPVGSPLSLECTVEGTSNPNLYWYRQAAGRGLQLLFYSVGIGQISSEVPQNLSASRPQDRQFILSSKKLLLSDSGFYLCAWSHGRGNQPQHFGDGTRLSIL.